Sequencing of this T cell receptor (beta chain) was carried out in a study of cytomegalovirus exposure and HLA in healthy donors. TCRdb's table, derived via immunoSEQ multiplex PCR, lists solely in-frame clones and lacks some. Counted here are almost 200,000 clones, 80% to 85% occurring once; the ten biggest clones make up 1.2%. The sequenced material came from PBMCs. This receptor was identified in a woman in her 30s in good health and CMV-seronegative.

The CDR3 DNA follows: TGTGCCAGCAGAGCTAGCGGACGCACAGATACGCAGTATTTT. This encodes CASRASGRTDTQYF. V gene TRBV6-1 combines with J gene TRBJ2-3; 7 bases agree with TRBD2. Germline V gene lookup returns CDR1 MNHNS and CDR2 SASEGT. With 6 bases clipped from V and 1 base from J, the junction kept 4 bases outside the gene matches. The CDR3 totals 14 residues.